This TCR beta chain is from a study of T cell responses to AZD1222 COVID-19 vaccine. Study background: Some second doses came at about 4 weeks and others at about 12 weeks; these were pooled.

Broader study findings: Receipt of two AZD1222 doses was followed by a rise in Spike-specific TCR breadth and depth. Vaccine-related CD4 TCRs covered spike, predominating at 160-218 and 743-854.

As for this clone: Its target is not known.

Repertoires were generated with immunoSEQ multiplex PCR, while TCRdb's copy carries only in-frame clones and drops some. The profile shows 110,000 to 150,000 clones, 93% of them singletons. This clonotype was obtained from an adult in good health. The sample was peripheral blood, taken on day 0 of AZD1222 vaccination.

CDR3 protein: CAISRQGDPATEAFF. Here the CDR3 DNA reads TGTGCCATCAGTCGACAGGGGGACCCAGCGACTGAAGCTTTCTTT. The chain is built from TRBV10-3 and TRBJ1-1; 9 bases map to TRBD1. This CDR3 contains 15 residues. Per the germline V gene, CDR1 is ENHRY and CDR2 is SYGVKD. V shed 5 bases, J shed 5 bases, and the junction held 9 bases outside the gene matches.